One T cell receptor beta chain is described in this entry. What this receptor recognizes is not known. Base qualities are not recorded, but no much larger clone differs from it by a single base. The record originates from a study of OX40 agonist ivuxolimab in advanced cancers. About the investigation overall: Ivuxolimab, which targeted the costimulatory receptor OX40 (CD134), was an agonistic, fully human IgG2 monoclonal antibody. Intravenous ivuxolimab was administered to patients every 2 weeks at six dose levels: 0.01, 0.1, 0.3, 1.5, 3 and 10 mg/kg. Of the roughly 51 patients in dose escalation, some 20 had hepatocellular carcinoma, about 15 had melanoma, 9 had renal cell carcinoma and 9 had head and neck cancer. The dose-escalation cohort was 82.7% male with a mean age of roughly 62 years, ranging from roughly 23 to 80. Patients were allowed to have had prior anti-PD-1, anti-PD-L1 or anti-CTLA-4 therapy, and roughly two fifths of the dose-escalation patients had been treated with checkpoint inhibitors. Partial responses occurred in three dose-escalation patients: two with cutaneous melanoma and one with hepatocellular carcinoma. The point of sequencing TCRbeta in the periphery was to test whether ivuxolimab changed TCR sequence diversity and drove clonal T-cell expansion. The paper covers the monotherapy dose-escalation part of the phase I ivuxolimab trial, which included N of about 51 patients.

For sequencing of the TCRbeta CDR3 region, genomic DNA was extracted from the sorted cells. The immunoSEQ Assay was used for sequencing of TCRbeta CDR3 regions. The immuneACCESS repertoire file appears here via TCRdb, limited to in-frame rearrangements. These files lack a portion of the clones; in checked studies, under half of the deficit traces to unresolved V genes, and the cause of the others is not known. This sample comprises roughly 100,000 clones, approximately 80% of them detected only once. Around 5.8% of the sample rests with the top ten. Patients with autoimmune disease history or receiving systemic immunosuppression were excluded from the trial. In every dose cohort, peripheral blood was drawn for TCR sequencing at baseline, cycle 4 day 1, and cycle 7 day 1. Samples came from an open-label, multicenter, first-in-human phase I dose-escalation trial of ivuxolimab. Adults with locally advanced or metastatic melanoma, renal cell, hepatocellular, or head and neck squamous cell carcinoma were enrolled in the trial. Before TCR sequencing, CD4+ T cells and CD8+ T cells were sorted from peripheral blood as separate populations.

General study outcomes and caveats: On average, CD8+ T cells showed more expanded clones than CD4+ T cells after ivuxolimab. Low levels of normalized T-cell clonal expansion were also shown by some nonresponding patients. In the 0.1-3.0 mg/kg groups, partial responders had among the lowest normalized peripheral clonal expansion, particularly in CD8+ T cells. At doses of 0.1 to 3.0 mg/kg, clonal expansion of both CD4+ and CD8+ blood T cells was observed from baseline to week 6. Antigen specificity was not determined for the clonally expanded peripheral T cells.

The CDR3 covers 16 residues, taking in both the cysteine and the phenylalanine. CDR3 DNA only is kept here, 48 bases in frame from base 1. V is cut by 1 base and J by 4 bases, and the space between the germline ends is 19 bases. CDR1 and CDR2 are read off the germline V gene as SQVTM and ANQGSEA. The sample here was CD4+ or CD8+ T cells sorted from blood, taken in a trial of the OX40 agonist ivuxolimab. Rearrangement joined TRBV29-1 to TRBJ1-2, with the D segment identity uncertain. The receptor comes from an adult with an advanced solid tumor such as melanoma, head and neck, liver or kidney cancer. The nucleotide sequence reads TGCAGCGTTGAAGGTGACTTCAGGCGAAATTTCTATGGCTACACCTTC. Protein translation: CSVEGDFRRNFYGYTF. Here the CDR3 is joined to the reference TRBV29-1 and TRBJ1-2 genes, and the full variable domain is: SAVISQKPSRDICQRGTSLTIQCQVDSQVTMMFWYRQQPGQSLTLIATANQGSEATYESGFVIDKFPISRPNLTFSTLTVSNMSPEDSSIYLCSVEGDFRRNFYGYTFGSGTRLTVV.